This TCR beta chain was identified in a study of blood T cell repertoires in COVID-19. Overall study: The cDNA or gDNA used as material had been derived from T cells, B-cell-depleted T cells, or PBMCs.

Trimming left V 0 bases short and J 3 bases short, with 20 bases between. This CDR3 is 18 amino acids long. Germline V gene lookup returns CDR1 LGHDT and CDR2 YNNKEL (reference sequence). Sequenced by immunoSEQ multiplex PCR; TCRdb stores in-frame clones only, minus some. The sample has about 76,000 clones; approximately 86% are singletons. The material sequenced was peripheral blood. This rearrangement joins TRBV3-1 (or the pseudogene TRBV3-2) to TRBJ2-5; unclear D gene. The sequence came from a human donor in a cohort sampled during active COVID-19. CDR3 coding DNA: TGTGCCAGCAGCCAAGACCCCCGGGTGGATGTGACTGAAGAGACCCAGTACTTC. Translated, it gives CASSQDPRVDVTEETQYF.